Below, 17 T cell receptor beta chains from the same sample are listed, as sequenced in a study of cytomegalovirus exposure and HLA in healthy donors. A multiplex PCR was run with 60 Vbeta primers and 13 Jbeta primers. Sequencing was performed with immunoSEQ multiplex PCR; in TCRdb, only in-frame clones are kept and a portion is missing. The table includes 250,000 to 350,000 clones, around 65% detected once. The sample consisted of PBMCs. Source of these receptors: a female donor in good health and CMV-seronegative.

The V gene is TRBV25-1, the J gene TRBJ2-2; 8 bases are a match to TRBD1. The CDR3 has 14 residues. Trimming took 10 bases from V and 1 from J; bases not matched to a gene: 5. The germline CDR1 and CDR2 sequences are MGHDK and SYGVNS. In nucleotides, the CDR3 is TGTGCCACCGCCGGACAGGGGAACACCGGGGAGCTGTTTTTT. The encoded protein is CATAGQGNTGELFF.

This CDR3 is CASSDWTNEQFF. Written as DNA, the CDR3 is TGTGCCAGCAGTGACTGGACTAATGAGCAGTTCTTC. This chain links TRBV2 with TRBJ2-1; D is perhaps TRBD2 (5 bases). From germline, CDR1 is SNHLY and CDR2 FYNNEI. This CDR3 is built from 12 residues. V dropped 3 bases and J dropped 7 bases, with 7 bases sitting between them. Full variable domain (outside the CDR3, taken from reference TRBV2 and TRBJ2-1): EPEVTQTPSHQVTQMGQEVILRCVPISNHLYFYWYRQILGQKVEFLVSFYNNEISEKSEIFDDQFSVERPDGSNFTLKIRSTKLEDSAMYFCASSDWTNEQFFGPGTRLTVL.

This chain joins TRBV11-2 and TRBJ2-7; possible D gene TRBD2, 5 bases. The CDR3 is made up of 15 amino acids. The V gene lost 0 bases and the J gene lost 2 bases, with 11 bases spanning the gap. CDR1 SGHAT and CDR2 FQNNGV come from the germline V gene. The CDR3 bases are TGTGCCAGCAGCTTAGAAGTTCCGGGAACCTACGAGCAGTACTTC. Translating it yields CASSLEVPGTYEQYF.

This clone has more than one count but fewer than ten. The chain combines TRBV19 with TRBJ2-6; D is perhaps TRBD1 (6 bases). V lost 5 bases, J lost 0 bases, and 17 bases lay in between. This CDR3 comprises 18 residues. Per the germline V gene, CDR1 is LNHDA and CDR2 is SQIVND (reference sequence). CDR3 amino acids: CASSRQGLLFSGANVLTF. Written as DNA, the CDR3 is TGTGCCAGTAGTCGCCAGGGGCTCTTATTCTCTGGGGCCAACGTCCTGACTTTC.

The chain combines TRBV6-4 with TRBJ2-1, with TRBD2 matching over 11 bases. CDR3 length: 14 amino acids. Per the germline V gene, CDR1 is MRHNA and CDR2 is SNTAGT. The V and J ends lost 4 bases and 5 bases, in that order; junction bases with no gene match: 1. The CDR3 reads CASSVLAGDNEQFF. The CDR3 DNA is TGTGCCAGCAGTGTACTAGCGGGAGACAATGAGCAGTTCTTC.

The rearrangement joins TRBV7-8 to TRBJ1-5; 12 bases map to TRBD1. Per the germline V gene, CDR1 is SGHVS and CDR2 is FQNEAQ. The length of the CDR3 is 17 residues. V was pared by 3 bases and J by 7 bases, with 10 bases of the junction left unmatched. The CDR3 nucleotides read TGTGCCAGCAGCTTGAGATTTGGGACAGGGGGCGTCCAGCCCCAGCATTTT. Its protein product is CASSLRFGTGGVQPQHF.

A few counts support this clone. The chain recombines TRBV11-2 with TRBJ2-1; 9 bases are shared with TRBD2. This CDR3 spans 13 amino acids. The V gene end was trimmed by 1 base and the J gene end by 9 bases; junction bases not matched to a gene: 1. The germline gives CDR1 SGHAT, CDR2 FQNNGV. The DNA for the CDR3 is TGTGCCAGCAGCTTAGTGACTAGCGGTGAGCAGTTCTTC. Translating gives CASSLVTSGEQFF.

This clone was counted between two and nine times. J is TRBJ2-5 and V is TRBV4-1; D may be TRBD2 (7 bases). From germline, CDR1 is MGHRA and CDR2 YSYEKL. V gave up 3 bases and J gave up 5 bases, with 19 bases separating them. The CDR3 is 16 amino acids. As DNA, the CDR3 is TGCGCCAGCAGCCAGGGGGGGACAAATAAGGGGGAGACCCAGTACTTC. It codes for CASSQGGTNKGETQYF.

J is TRBJ1-2 and V is TRBV5-1; a weak D match, TRBD1 (5 bases). CDR1 and CDR2 from the germline V gene are SGHRS and YFSETQ. The V gene lost 2 bases and the J gene lost 8 bases, with 10 bases spanning the gap. This CDR3 has 12 amino acids. CDR3 region: CASSLEGVGYTF. The CDR3 DNA sequence: TGCGCCAGCAGCTTAGAAGGGGTCGGCTACACCTTC.

This chain uses TRBV2 with TRBJ2-1; the match to TRBD2 covers 12 bases. The germline gives CDR1 SNHLY, CDR2 FYNNEI. The CDR3 length is 17 residues. Unmatched junction bases numbered 12, after V lost 4 bases and J lost 8 bases. In nucleotides, the CDR3 is TGTGCCAGCAGTGGGACTAGCGGGATTCGCCTAAGGGATGAGCAGTTCTTC. It is translated as CASSGTSGIRLRDEQFF.

J is TRBJ2-5 and V is TRBV19, with TRBD1 matching over 9 bases. CDR3 length: 15 residues. Trimming at V came to 6 bases and at J to 5 bases, leaving 10 bases not matched to a gene. In germline, CDR1 is LNHDA, CDR2 SQIVND (reference sequence). CDR3 sequence reads: CASRSTGTGRETQYF. The CDR3 DNA sequence: TGTGCCAGTAGGAGCACCGGGACAGGGAGGGAGACCCAGTACTTC.

V usage is TRBV4-1 and J usage is TRBJ1-4; D uncertain. V lost 1 base, J lost 8 bases, and 8 bases lay in between. The CDR3 covers 13 residues. CDR1 MGHRA and CDR2 YSYEKL come from the germline V gene. CDR3: CASSQGAREKLFF. The CDR3 nucleotides are TGCGCCAGCAGCCAAGGGGCTCGGGAAAAACTGTTTTTT.

The rearrangement uses TRBV28 and TRBJ2-7; D gene uncertain. The V and J ends lost 4 bases and 2 bases respectively, with 6 bases between them. The CDR3 has 12 amino acids. The germline V gene encodes CDR1 MDHEN and CDR2 SYDVKM. Written as DNA, the CDR3 is TGTGCCAGCAGTTGGGCAACCTACGAGCAGTACTTC. This encodes CASSWATYEQYF.

The genes are TRBV5-1 and TRBJ2-7; weak D call: TRBD1 (6 bases). The CDR3 is 14 residues long. Per the germline V gene, CDR1 is SGHRS and CDR2 is YFSETQ. The germline V and J ends were trimmed by 8 bases and 7 bases, with 22 bases remaining between them. CDR3 sequence reads: CASRGGTDSREQYF. For the CDR3, the DNA is TGCGCCAGTAGAGGGGGAACGGATTCTCGGGAGCAGTACTTC.

The chain joins TRBV6-1 to TRBJ2-7; possible D gene TRBD1, 6 bases. In germline, CDR1 is MNHNS, CDR2 SASEGT. V gave up 7 bases and J gave up 2 bases, with 15 bases separating them. The CDR3 runs to 14 residues. CDR3 DNA: TGTGCCAGCAACCCCGGGACACTTACCTACGAGCAGTACTTC. Translated, it gives CASNPGTLTYEQYF.

This sequence joins TRBV12-5 and TRBJ1-3; no clear D. The CDR3 is 14 amino acids. The V end lost 0 bases, the J end lost 4 bases, and 7 bases lay between the germline ends. Looked up from germline, CDR1 is LGHNT and CDR2 is FRNRAP. The DNA for the CDR3 is TGTGCTAGTGGTTTGGTACCGGGGGGAAACACCATATATTTT. It codes for CASGLVPGGNTIYF. The complete variable domain, with remaining parts taken from reference TRBV12-5 and TRBJ1-3, reads DARVTQTPRHKVTEMGQEVTMRCQPILGHNTVFWYRQTMMQGLELLAYFRNRAPLDDSGMPKDRFSAEMPDATLATLKIQPSEPRDSAVYFCASGLVPGGNTIYFGEGSWLTVV.

The chain links TRBV7-9 to TRBJ2-1, with D possibly being TRBD2 (5 bases). The CDR3 runs 16 residues. Between the trimmed V and J ends, which lost 4 bases and 2 bases, there was a span of 15 bases. Germline assignment: CDR1 SEHNR and CDR2 FQNEAQ (reference sequence). The CDR3 DNA follows: TGTGCCAGCAGCTCCGACATGGGAGCCCCCTACAATGAGCAGTTCTTC. Amino acids: CASSSDMGAPYNEQFF.